Below, one T cell receptor beta chain is given with its context. Its antigen remains unidentified. CDR1 SEHNR and CDR2 FQNEAQ come from the germline V gene (reference sequence). Trimming took off 3 bases at V and 4 bases at J, with 8 bases between the two ends. The CDR3 extends over 13 amino acids. Combining a sample-barcoded 5' primer with a J-beta primer mix, a second PCR ran for roughly 6 to 11 cycles. The authors tagged each cDNA molecule using a template-switch adaptor with 12 random nucleotides. The yield of each sample was at least 2.5 million CDR3-containing paired-end reads. TCRdb analysed the 5' RACE reads with MiXCR anew, one entry per CDR3 protein. This sample carries over a million distinct CDR3 sequences, roughly 43% of them seen once, and the ten largest clones take approximately 4.1%. The source of the sample is a study of blood T cells in healthy people across ages. Study-level information: Per every two T cells, about one barcoded beta molecule was captured by template switching.

Study observations and caveats: Per million T cells, TCR beta diversity dropped roughly linearly as age increased.

This receptor was taken from a woman in her late teens or twenties in good health. The chain has TRBV7-9 and TRBJ2-3; D not resolved. The sample consisted of blood. The CDR3 coding sequence is TGTGCCAGCAGCTTCTTTGGGGCAGATACGCAGTATTTT. Protein sequence: CASSFFGADTQYF.